The clone carrying this TCR beta chain was seen many times. The antigen is unknown. TCRdb passed the reads through MiXCR, listing each CDR3 protein once. The sample has about 42,000 distinct CDR3 sequences; roughly an eighth are singletons. This CDR3 has 14 amino acids. The germline gives CDR1 SGHVS, CDR2 FNYEAQ. The ends were cut back, 5 bases at V and 4 bases at J, with 14 bases in the middle. These data are taken from a study of type 1 regulatory T cells. This receptor was obtained from a human donor in good health. Sequenced: cultured non-Tr1 T cells, either the whole culture or a sorted T cell fraction (not recorded which). V and J are TRBV7-6 and TRBJ2-5; D remains ambiguous. The CDR3 sequence is CASSREPITETQYF. The CDR3 DNA is TGTGCCAGCAGCCGAGAGCCCATTACAGAGACCCAGTACTTC.